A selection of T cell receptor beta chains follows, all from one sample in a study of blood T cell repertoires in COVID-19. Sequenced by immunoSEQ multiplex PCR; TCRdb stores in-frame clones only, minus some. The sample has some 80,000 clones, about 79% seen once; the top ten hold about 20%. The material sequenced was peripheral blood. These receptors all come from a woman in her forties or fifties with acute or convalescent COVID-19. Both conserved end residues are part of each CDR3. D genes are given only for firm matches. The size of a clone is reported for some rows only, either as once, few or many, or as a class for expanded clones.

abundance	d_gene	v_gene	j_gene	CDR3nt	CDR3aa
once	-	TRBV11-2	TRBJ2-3	TGTGCCAGCAGCTTAGATGGACAAGGCGTCGATACGCAGTATTTT	CASSLDGQGVDTQYF
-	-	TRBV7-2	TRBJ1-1	TGTGCCAGCAGCTCAAACAGGAACACTGAAGCTTTCTTT	CASSSNRNTEAFF
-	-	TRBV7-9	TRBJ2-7	TGTGCCAGCAGCTTAGCAAAGCAGGCCGAGCAGTACTTC	CASSLAKQAEQYF
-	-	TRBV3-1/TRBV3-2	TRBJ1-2	TGTGCCAGCAGCCAGGGCAGGGGCCGTGGCTACACCTTC	CASSQGRGRGYTF
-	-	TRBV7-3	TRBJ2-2	TGTGCCAGCAGCCTACAGGCAACCGGGGAGCTGTTTTTT	CASSLQATGELFF
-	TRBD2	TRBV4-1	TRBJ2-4	TGCGCCAGCAGCCATCGACTAGCGGGGGAAAACATTCAGTACTTC	CASSHRLAGENIQYF
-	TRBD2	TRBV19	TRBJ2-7	TGTGCCAGTAGCACAGGGACCCTTGGCGGGGGGGTCTCCTACGAGCAGTACTTC	CASSTGTLGGGVSYEQYF
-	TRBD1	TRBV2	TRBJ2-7	TGTGCCAGCAGTAGGGACAGACAGGGATCGTATGAGCAGTACTTC	CASSRDRQGSYEQYF
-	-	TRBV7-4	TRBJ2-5	TGTGCCAGCAGCTTCCGGGGGTTCCAAGAGACCCAGTACTTC	CASSFRGFQETQYF
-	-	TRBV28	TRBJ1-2	TGTGCCAGCACCCTGAAGACAGGTCGCGGCTACACCTTC	CASTLKTGRGYTF
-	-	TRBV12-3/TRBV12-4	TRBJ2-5	TGTGCCAGCAGTTTAGCGGGAGTAGAGACCCAGTACTTC	CASSLAGVETQYF
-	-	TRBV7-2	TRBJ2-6	TGTGCCAGCAGCTTCCCGGGGGCCAACGTCCTGACTTTC	CASSFPGANVLTF
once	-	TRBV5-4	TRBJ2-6	TGTGCCAGCAGCCAGGAATCTGGGGCCAACGTCCTGACTTTC	CASSQESGANVLTF
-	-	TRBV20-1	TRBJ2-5	TGCAGTGCTCGTGCTGGTAGAGAGACCCAGTACTTC	CSARAGRETQYF
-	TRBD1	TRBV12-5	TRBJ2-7	TGTGCTAGCAGGGGGCGATCCTACGAGCAGTACTTC	CASRGRSYEQYF
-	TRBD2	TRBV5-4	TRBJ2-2	TGTGCCAGCAGCCCTGGACTAGCGGGCCAGGGGACCGGGGAGCTGTTTTTT	CASSPGLAGQGTGELFF
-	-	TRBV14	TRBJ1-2	TGTGCCAGCAGCCAAGGGGAGGCTCACCGGTCTGGATATGGCTACACCTTC	CASSQGEAHRSGYGYTF
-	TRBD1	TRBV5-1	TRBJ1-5	TGCGCCAGCAGCTTGGGGACAGGGGGCTTTCAGCCCCAGCATTTT	CASSLGTGGFQPQHF
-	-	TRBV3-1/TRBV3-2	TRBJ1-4	TGTGCCAGCAGCCAACAGGGTGCGGTAGAAAAACTGTTTTTT	CASSQQGAVEKLFF